This T cell receptor (beta chain) was obtained from a study of blood T cell repertoires in COVID-19. Study-wide context: Samples representing acute and convalescent COVID-19 were sourced from the United States, Italy and Spain. From T cells, B-cell-depleted T cells, or PBMCs came the material, which was cDNA or gDNA.

Authors' processing steps: Estimated nucleated cell counts came from reference gene primer amplification. Profiling relied on immunoSEQ multiplex PCR, and the TCRdb table lists in-frame clones only, not all of them. V and J calls plus clone size are reproduced from that table; the DNA served to infer D and trimming. This sample carries about 46,000 clones, approximately 82% of them seen once, and the ten largest clones take over 5%. The CDR3 covers 17 residues. V usage is TRBV1 and J usage is TRBJ1-4. TRBV1 is a pseudogene locus. The sample consisted of peripheral blood. This clonotype originated in a woman aged 80 or over with acute or convalescent COVID-19. The CDR3 here is CTSSQDPRAGRYEKLFF. The CDR3 DNA sequence: TGCACCAGCAGCCAAGATCCCAGGGCGGGGAGGTACGAAAAACTGTTTTTT.